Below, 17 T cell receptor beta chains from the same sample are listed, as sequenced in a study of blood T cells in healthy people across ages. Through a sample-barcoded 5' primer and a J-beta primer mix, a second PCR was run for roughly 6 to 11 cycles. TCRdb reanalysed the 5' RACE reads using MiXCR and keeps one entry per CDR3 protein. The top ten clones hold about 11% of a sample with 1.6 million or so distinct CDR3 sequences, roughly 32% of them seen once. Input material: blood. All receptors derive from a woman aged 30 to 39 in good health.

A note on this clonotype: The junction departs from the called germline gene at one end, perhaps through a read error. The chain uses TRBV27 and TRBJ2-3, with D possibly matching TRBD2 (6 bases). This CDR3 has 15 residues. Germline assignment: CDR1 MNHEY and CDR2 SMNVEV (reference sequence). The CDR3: CVSSFGRGQGNTQYF. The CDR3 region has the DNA TGTGTCAGCAGTTTCGGGCGGGGTCAGGGCAATACGCAGTATTTT.

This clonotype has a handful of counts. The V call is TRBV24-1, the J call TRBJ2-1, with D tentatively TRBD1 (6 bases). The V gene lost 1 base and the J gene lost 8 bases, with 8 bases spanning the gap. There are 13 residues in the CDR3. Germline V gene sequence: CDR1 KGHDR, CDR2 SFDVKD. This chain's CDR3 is CATSDLGGDEQFF. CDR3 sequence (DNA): TGTGCCACCAGTGATTTAGGGGGAGATGAGCAGTTCTTC.

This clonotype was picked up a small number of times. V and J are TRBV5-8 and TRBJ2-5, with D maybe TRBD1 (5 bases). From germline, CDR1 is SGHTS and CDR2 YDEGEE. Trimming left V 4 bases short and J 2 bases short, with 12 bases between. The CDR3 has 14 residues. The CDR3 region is CASSPDAGQETQYF. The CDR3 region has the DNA TGTGCCAGCAGCCCCGATGCAGGGCAAGAGACCCAGTACTTC.

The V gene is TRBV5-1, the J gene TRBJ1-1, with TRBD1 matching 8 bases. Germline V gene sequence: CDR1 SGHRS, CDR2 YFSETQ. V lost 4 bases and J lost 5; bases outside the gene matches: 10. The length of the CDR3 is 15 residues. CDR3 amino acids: CASSDPRGPGTEAFF. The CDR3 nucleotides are TGCGCCAGCAGCGACCCCAGGGGGCCGGGTACTGAAGCTTTCTTT.

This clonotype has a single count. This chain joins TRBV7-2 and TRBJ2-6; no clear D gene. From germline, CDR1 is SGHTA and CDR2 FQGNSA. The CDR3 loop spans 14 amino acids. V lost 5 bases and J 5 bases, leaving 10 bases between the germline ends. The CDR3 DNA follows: TGTGCCAGCAGCCTCCAGAGCAGGGCCAACGTCCTGACTTTC. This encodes CASSLQSRANVLTF.

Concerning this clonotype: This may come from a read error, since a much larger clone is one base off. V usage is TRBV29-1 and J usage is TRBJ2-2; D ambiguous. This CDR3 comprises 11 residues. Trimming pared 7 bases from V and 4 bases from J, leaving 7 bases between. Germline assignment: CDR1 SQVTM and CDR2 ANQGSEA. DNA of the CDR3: TGCAGCGCCCGAAGCACCGGGGAGCTGTTTTTT. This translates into CSARSTGELFF.

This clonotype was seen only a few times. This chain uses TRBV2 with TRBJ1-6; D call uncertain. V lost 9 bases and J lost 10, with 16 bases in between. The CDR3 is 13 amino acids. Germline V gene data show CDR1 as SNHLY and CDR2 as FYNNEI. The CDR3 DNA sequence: TGTGCCAGGACGAACAACGAGAGGTCACCCCTCCACTTT. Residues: CARTNNERSPLHF. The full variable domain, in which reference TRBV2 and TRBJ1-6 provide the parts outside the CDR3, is EPEVTQTPSHQVTQMGQEVILRCVPISNHLYFYWYRQILGQKVEFLVSFYNNEISEKSEIFDDQFSVERPDGSNFTLKIRSTKLEDSAMYFCARTNNERSPLHFGNGTRLTVT.

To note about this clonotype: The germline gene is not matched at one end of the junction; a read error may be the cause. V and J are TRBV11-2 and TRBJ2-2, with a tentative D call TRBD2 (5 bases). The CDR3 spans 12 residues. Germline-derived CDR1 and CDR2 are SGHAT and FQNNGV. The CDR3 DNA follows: TGTGCCTGCAGCCCGGGGACCGGGGAGCTGTTTTTT. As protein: CACSPGTGELFF.

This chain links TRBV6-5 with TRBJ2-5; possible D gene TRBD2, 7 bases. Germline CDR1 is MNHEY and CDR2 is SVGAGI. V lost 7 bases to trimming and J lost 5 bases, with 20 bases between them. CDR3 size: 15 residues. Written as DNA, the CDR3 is TGTGCCAGCACTCCCGGAGGGGGGAGGGAGGAGACCCAGTACTTC. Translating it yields CASTPGGGREETQYF.

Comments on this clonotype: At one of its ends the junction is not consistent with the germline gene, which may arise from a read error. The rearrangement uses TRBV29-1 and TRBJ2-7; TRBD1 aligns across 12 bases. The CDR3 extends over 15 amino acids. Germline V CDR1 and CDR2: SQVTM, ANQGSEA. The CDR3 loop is CSVEGGTGGPHEQYF. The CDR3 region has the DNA TGCAGCGTTGAAGGGGGGACAGGGGGCCCCCACGAGCAGTACTTT.

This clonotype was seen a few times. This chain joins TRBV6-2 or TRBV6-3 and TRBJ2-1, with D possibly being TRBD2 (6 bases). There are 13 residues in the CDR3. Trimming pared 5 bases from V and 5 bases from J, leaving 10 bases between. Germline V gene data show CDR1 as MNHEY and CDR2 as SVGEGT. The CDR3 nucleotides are TGTGCCAGCAGTCTGGACTATGACAATGAGCAGTTCTTC. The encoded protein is CASSLDYDNEQFF.

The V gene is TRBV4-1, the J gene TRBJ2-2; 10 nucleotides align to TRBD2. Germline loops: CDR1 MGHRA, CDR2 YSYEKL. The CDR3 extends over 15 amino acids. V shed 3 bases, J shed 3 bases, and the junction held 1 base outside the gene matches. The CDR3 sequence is CASSQSGGDTGELFF. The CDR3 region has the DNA TGCGCCAGCAGCCAGAGCGGGGGGGACACCGGGGAGCTGTTTTTT.

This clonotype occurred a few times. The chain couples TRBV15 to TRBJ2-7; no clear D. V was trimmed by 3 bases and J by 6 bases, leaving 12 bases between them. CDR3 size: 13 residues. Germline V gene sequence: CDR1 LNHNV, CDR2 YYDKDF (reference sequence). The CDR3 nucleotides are TGTGCCACCAGCAGTGGCGAGGAGCTCGAGCAGTACTTC. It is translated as CATSSGEELEQYF.

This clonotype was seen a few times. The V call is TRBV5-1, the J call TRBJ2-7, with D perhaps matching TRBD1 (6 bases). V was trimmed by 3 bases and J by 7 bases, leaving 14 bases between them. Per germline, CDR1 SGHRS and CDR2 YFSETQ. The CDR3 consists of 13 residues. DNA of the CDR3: TGCGCCAGCAGCTCACCAGGGGCCGGAGAGCAGTACTTC. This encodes CASSSPGAGEQYF. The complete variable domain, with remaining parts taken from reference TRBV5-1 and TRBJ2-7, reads KAGVTQTPRYLIKTRGQQVTLSCSPISGHRSVSWYQQTPGQGLQFLFEYFSETQRNKGNFPGRFSGRQFSNSRSEMNVSTLELGDSALYLCASSSPGAGEQYFGPGTRLTVT.

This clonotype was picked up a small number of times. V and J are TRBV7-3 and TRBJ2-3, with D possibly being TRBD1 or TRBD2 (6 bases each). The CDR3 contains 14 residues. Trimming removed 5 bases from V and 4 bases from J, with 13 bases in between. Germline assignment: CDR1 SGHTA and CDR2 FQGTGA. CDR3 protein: CASSATGAADTQYF. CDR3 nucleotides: TGTGCCAGCAGCGCAACGGGGGCGGCAGATACGCAGTATTTT.

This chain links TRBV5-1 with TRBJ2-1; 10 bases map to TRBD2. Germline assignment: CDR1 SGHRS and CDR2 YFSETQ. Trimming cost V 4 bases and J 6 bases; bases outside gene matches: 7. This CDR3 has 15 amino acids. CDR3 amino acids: CASSASGGASNEQFF. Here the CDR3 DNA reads TGCGCCAGCAGCGCCAGCGGGGGGGCCTCCAATGAGCAGTTCTTC.

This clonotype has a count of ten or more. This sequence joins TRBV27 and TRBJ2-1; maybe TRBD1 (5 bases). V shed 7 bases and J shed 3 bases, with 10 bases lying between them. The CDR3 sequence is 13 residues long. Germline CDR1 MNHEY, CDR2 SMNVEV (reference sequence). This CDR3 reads CASKGLSYNEQFF. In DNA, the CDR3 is TGTGCCAGCAAGGGGCTTAGCTACAATGAGCAGTTCTTC.